This T cell receptor beta chain was captured in a study of blood T cell repertoires in COVID-19 (dated by TCRdb to about 2020). With regard to the full study: Samples from collaborators originated in the United States, Italy and Spain and spanned both the acute and convalescent phases of COVID-19. Where available, HLA class I and class II types were obtained from metadata supplied by the sample provider rather than from assay-based typing. The samples were drawn from two sources: the first 160 participants of the ongoing ImmuneRACE study, and approximately 1,300 subjects contributed by 6 global collaborators. The repertoires were made available in a free public database intended to serve as a resource for research on the immune response to SARS-CoV-2. Nearly every sample came with metadata listing a de-identified subject ID, COVID-19 status, age in years and sex. The material from the prospective study consisted of cDNA or gDNA derived from T cells, B-cell-depleted T cells, or PBMCs. Subjects who had been exposed to COVID-19, were actively infected with it, or had recovered from it provided the deeply sampled blood TCRbeta repertoires that made up the dataset. Overall study results and their limits: The amount of clinical and demographic metadata varied by source and participant and was provided uncurated.

Ten or more counts support this clone. Its binding antigen is unknown. Within one base of it there is no much larger clone, and no base qualities were kept. In Seattle, one collaborating source enrolled patients while the infection was active and tracked those patients longitudinally over the course of disease. Each collaborating institution followed its own protocols to collect whole blood in K2EDTA tubes. For TCRbeta analysis, collaborator samples were shipped as frozen whole blood, as isolated PBMCs, or as DNA extracted from either sample type. The immunoSEQ Assay, a bias-controlled multiplex PCR, was used to amplify TCRbeta CDR3 regions from genomic DNA. As for the authors' bioinformatics: Nucleated cell counts per sample were estimated from amplification of reference gene primers within the assay. To quantify the absolute abundance of each unique TCRbeta CDR3 rearrangement, sequence reads were collapsed and filtered. For each sample, productive Simpson clonality was calculated as the square root of Simpson's diversity index over productive rearrangements. Held by TCRdb, this immuneACCESS table contains in-frame sequences only and omits some clones. Under half of the omission traces to an unresolved V gene where checked; the cause of the rest is unknown. From that table come the V and J calls and clone size; the DNA was used to work out D and trimming. The sample table records 150,000 to 200,000 clones; roughly 79% of these occur just once. The ten biggest clones cover about 10% of the sample.

CDR1 is given as KGHSH and CDR2 as LQKENI, both from the germline V gene. At the junction V is shortened by 6 bases and J by 8 bases, with 14 bases in between. Including cysteine and phenylalanine, the CDR3 has 13 amino acids. Kept here is only the CDR3 DNA, which spans 39 bases and is read in frame from base 1. The chain couples TRBV18 to TRBJ1-5; too little of a D gene remains to name it. This TCR was recovered from a woman aged 40 to 49 with COVID-19, enrolled during active disease. What was sequenced was peripheral blood. The base sequence is TGTGCCAGCTCGTCAGGCCGCGAAAAGCCCCAGCATTTT. Its protein product is CASSSGREKPQHF.